These 23 T cell receptor beta chains share one sample of origin, sequenced in a study of cytomegalovirus exposure and HLA in healthy donors. The PCR was carried out with 60 Vbeta primers and 13 Jbeta primers. Measured with immunoSEQ multiplex PCR; TCRdb has only the in-frame clones, and not every one. The sample comprises about 140,000 clones, over 80% of which are singletons, and 0.95% to 1.5% rests with the top ten. Sequenced: PBMCs. All receptors come from a female donor in good health and CMV-seronegative.

This chain connects TRBV28 to TRBJ1-1; 9 bases are shared with TRBD1. The ends lost 3 bases at V and 7 bases at J; junction bases unmatched: 3. The CDR3 consists of 13 residues. Germline values: CDR1 MDHEN, CDR2 SYDVKM. The CDR3 loop is CASSLDRGVEAFF. The CDR3, as DNA: TGTGCCAGCAGTTTGGACAGGGGTGTTGAAGCTTTCTTT.

The chain uses TRBV5-1 and TRBJ2-5; no reliable D call. V shed 4 bases and J shed 1 base, with 11 bases lying between them. Germline V gives CDR1 SGHRS, CDR2 YFSETQ. The CDR3 has 14 amino acids. The CDR3 nucleotides are TGCGCCAGCAGCCAAACAGATGTCCAAGAGACCCAGTACTTC. Protein sequence: CASSQTDVQETQYF.

This clone was observed once. The V call is TRBV10-3, the J call TRBJ2-7, with D maybe TRBD1 (5 bases). The CDR3 runs 12 residues. V lost 0 bases, J lost 11 bases, and 11 bases lay in between. Germline CDR1 and CDR2: ENHRY and SYGVKD. The CDR3 is CAISESEQAEYF. The CDR3 region has the DNA TGTGCCATCAGTGAGTCGGAACAGGCCGAGTACTTC.

The V call is TRBV11-1, the J call TRBJ1-4; the match to TRBD1 covers 7 bases. The junction had 7 bases not matched to a gene; V was cut back by 5 bases and J by 4 bases. Germline lookup yields CDR1 SGHAT and CDR2 FQDESV (reference sequence). The CDR3 has 15 residues. CDR3 amino acids: CASSDRDSHNEKLFF. CDR3 bases: TGTGCCAGCAGCGACCGGGACAGCCATAATGAAAAACTGTTTTTT. Based on the CDR3 plus reference TRBV11-1 and TRBJ1-4, the full variable domain is EAEVAQSPRYKITEKSQAVAFWCDPISGHATLYWYRQILGQGPELLVQFQDESVVDDSQLPKDRFSAERLKGVDSTLKIQPAELGDSAMYLCASSDRDSHNEKLFFGSGTQLSVL.

The V call is TRBV13, the J call TRBJ2-7; D remains ambiguous. V dropped 4 bases and J dropped 1 base, with 14 bases sitting between them. CDR3 size: 15 residues. CDR1 and CDR2 from the germline V gene are PRHDT and FYEKMQ (reference sequence). CDR3 nucleotides: TGTGCCAGCAGCTCATTAAACACGCATTCCTACGAGCAGTACTTC. Translation gives CASSSLNTHSYEQYF.

In this sample, this clone turned up once. The chain couples TRBV15 to TRBJ2-1, with D hard to call. CDR1 and CDR2 (germline): LNHNV, YYDKDF (reference sequence). This CDR3 region has 14 residues. Trimming removed 0 bases from V and 3 bases from J, with 6 bases in between. CDR3 loop: CATSRDRVYNEQFF. The CDR3, as DNA: TGTGCCACCAGCAGAGATCGAGTCTACAATGAGCAGTTCTTC.

The CDR3: CASRLQGDENTIYF. The DNA of the CDR3 is TGTGCCAGCAGACTCCAGGGTGATGAAAACACCATATATTTT. The rearrangement links TRBV6-6 to TRBJ1-3; D is perhaps TRBD1 (5 bases). CDR3 length equals 14 residues. Per the germline V gene, CDR1 is MNHNY and CDR2 is SVGAGI (reference sequence). V was shortened by 6 bases and J by 6 bases, with 15 bases between the two germline ends.

The chain has TRBV27 and TRBJ2-3; 7 bases are shared with TRBD2. This CDR3 spans 17 amino acids. Per germline, CDR1 MNHEY and CDR2 SMNVEV (reference sequence). The V and J ends lost 8 bases and 5 bases, in that order; junction bases with no gene match: 19. CDR3 sequence reads: CASRITGRAGGGDTQYF. For the CDR3, the DNA is TGTGCCAGCCGGATCACCGGGCGAGCTGGGGGGGGAGATACGCAGTATTTT.

The chain recombines TRBV28 with TRBJ1-5, with TRBD1 matching over 7 bases. The CDR3 is 15 residues long. Germline lookup yields CDR1 MDHEN and CDR2 SYDVKM. Trimming took 5 bases from V and 1 from J; bases not matched to a gene: 5. The CDR3 here is CASSPTQGSNQPQHF. CDR3 bases: TGTGCCAGCAGTCCAACACAGGGGAGCAATCAGCCCCAGCATTTT.

J is TRBJ2-1 and V is TRBV20-1; maybe TRBD2 (6 bases). The CDR3 is 10 residues long. CDR1 and CDR2 from the germline V gene are DFQATT and SNEGSKA (reference sequence). Trimming took 6 bases from V and 10 from J, leaving 10 bases between them. The CDR3 here is CSALRDEQFF. CDR3 in DNA: TGCAGTGCCCTGCGGGACGAGCAGTTCTTC.

The chain is built from TRBV6-6 and TRBJ1-4; 10 nucleotides match TRBD1. Germline CDR1 is MNHNY and CDR2 is SVGAGI (reference sequence). V lost 6 bases to trimming and J lost 4 bases; unmatched junction nucleotides: 5. CDR3 length: 15 residues. The CDR3 loop reads CASRGQGRDNEKLFF. The DNA of the CDR3 is TGTGCCAGCAGGGGACAGGGGCGGGATAATGAAAAACTGTTTTTT.

The gene calls are TRBV27 and TRBJ2-1; TRBD2 agrees at 9 bases. Germline CDR1 MNHEY, CDR2 SMNVEV (reference sequence). With V trimmed by 7 bases and J by 1 base, 11 bases remained unmatched. CDR3 length: 17 residues. The CDR3 protein is CASTASGTPRSYNEQFF. The CDR3 nucleotides are TGTGCCAGCACTGCTAGCGGGACTCCTAGGTCCTACAATGAGCAGTTCTTC.

This clone was seen a handful of times. This chain links TRBV6-1 with TRBJ1-1; 9 bases line up with TRBD1. Germline V gives CDR1 MNHNS, CDR2 SASEGT. The CDR3 loop spans 14 amino acids. The V segment lost 6 bases and the J segment 1 base; nucleotides outside the gene matches: 3. CDR3 bases: TGTGCCAGCAGAGGGGACAGGGAGAACACTGAAGCTTTCTTT. Encoded protein: CASRGDRENTEAFF.

The chain carries TRBV6-5 and TRBJ2-7, with TRBD2 as a possible D gene (7 bases). With 7 bases removed from V and 3 bases from J, the gap between germline ends came to 16 bases. The CDR3 is made up of 14 amino acids. Germline CDR1 reads MNHEY; CDR2 reads SVGAGI. As DNA, the CDR3 is TGTGCCAGCAAGGGGGGGGGTACGAACTACGAGCAGTACTTC. Translated: CASKGGGTNYEQYF.

The chain combines TRBV27 with TRBJ2-7, with 12 bases identical to TRBD2. The CDR3 runs to 16 residues. Germline values: CDR1 MNHEY, CDR2 SMNVEV (reference sequence). The trim removed 4 bases at V and 5 bases at J, leaving 9 bases unmatched. The CDR3 here is CASSSPLTSGSNEQYF. As DNA, the CDR3 is TGTGCCAGCAGTTCTCCCTTGACTAGCGGGAGCAACGAGCAGTACTTC.

V gene TRBV6-5 combines with J gene TRBJ2-1; D is unclear. This CDR3 is built from 14 residues. Trimming stripped 5 bases from V and 0 bases from J, with 8 bases between. Germline V gene lookup returns CDR1 MNHEY and CDR2 SVGAGI. The CDR3 reads CASSSSSSYNEQFF. Written as DNA, the CDR3 is TGTGCCAGCAGTAGTAGTAGCTCCTACAATGAGCAGTTCTTC.

The chain couples TRBV7-8 to TRBJ2-1, with D tentatively TRBD1 (5 bases). V was shortened by 5 bases and J by 10 bases, with 12 bases between the two germline ends. The CDR3 contains 12 residues. The germline V gene has CDR1 SGHVS and CDR2 FQNEAQ. The DNA of the CDR3 is TGTGCCAGCAGCCACCCCCCAGGGGAGCAGTTCTTC. Residues: CASSHPPGEQFF.

The chain recombines TRBV7-9 with TRBJ2-5; 8 nucleotides match TRBD1. The CDR3 loop spans 14 amino acids. CDR1 is SEHNR and CDR2 is FQNEAQ in the germline V gene (reference sequence). The J segment lost 5 bases and the V segment lost 5 bases, leaving 7 bases of the junction unmatched. The CDR3: CASSMTGDGETQYF. CDR3 coding DNA: TGTGCCAGCAGCATGACAGGGGATGGGGAGACCCAGTACTTC.

V and J are TRBV7-9 and TRBJ2-5; 8 bases fit TRBD2. CDR3 length: 13 amino acids. Germline lookup yields CDR1 SEHNR and CDR2 FQNEAQ (reference sequence). V shed 2 bases, J shed 4 bases, and the junction held 0 bases outside the gene matches. The CDR3 reads CASSLSGRETQYF. The CDR3 nucleotides are TGTGCCAGCAGCTTAAGCGGGAGAGAGACCCAGTACTTC.

CDR3 coding DNA: TGCAGCGTCGGGACAGACCTCTCTGGAAACACCATATATTTT. This sequence encodes CSVGTDLSGNTIYF. This chain uses TRBV29-1 with TRBJ1-3; TRBD1 matches at 7 bases. There are 14 residues in the CDR3. Germline CDR1 is SQVTM and CDR2 is ANQGSEA. V shed 6 bases, J shed 0 bases, and the junction held 5 bases outside the gene matches.

The rearrangement joins TRBV29-1 to TRBJ1-4, with D hard to call. The CDR3 extends over 12 amino acids. Per the germline V gene, CDR1 is SQVTM and CDR2 is ANQGSEA. V shed 2 bases and J shed 8 bases, with 9 bases lying between them. The CDR3 region is CSVEKGVEKLFF. The DNA for the CDR3 is TGCAGCGTTGAAAAGGGAGTAGAAAAACTGTTTTTT.

This sequence joins TRBV5-6 and TRBJ1-4; D is perhaps TRBD1 (5 bases). The V gene's germline CDR1 is SGHDT and CDR2 YYEEEE. Trimming pared 0 bases from V and 0 bases from J, leaving 9 bases between. The CDR3 is made up of 16 amino acids. CDR3 in DNA: TGTGCCAGCAGCTTGGGACAGCTTGCAACTAATGAAAAACTGTTTTTT. Its protein is CASSLGQLATNEKLFF. Based on the CDR3 plus reference TRBV5-6 and TRBJ1-4, the full variable domain is DAGVTQSPTHLIKTRGQQVTLRCSPKSGHDTVSWYQQALGQGPQFIFQYYEEEERQRGNFPDRFSGHQFPNYSSELNVNALLLGDSALYLCASSLGQLATNEKLFFGSGTQLSVL.

The chain employs TRBV15 and TRBJ2-5, with D possibly matching TRBD1 (6 bases). V gave up 1 base and J gave up 5 bases, with 20 bases separating them. The germline V gene has CDR1 LNHNV and CDR2 YYDKDF (reference sequence). The CDR3 has 17 residues. The CDR3 protein is CATSRAPNPSGVETQYF. The CDR3 region has the DNA TGTGCCACCAGCAGAGCCCCCAACCCCTCAGGGGTTGAGACCCAGTACTTC. The variable domain in full, completed from reference TRBV15 and TRBJ2-5, reads DAMVIQNPRYQVTQFGKPVTLSCSQTLNHNVMYWYQQKSSQAPKLLFHYYDKDFNNEADTPDNFQSRRPNTSFCFLDIRSPGLGDTAMYLCATSRAPNPSGVETQYFGPGTRLLVL.